This T cell receptor (beta chain) emerged from a study of metastatic and nonmetastatic thyroid tumors. The CDR3 sequence is 13 residues long. V lost 6 bases and J lost 5, with 10 bases in between. The V gene's germline CDR1 is SNHLY and CDR2 FYNNEI. Among the patients, none had received any treatment before thyroid surgery. TCRdb re-analyzed the PCR reads through MiXCR. The sample records 30,000 or so clones, around a quarter being singletons. This clone occurred many times. The clonotype comes from a female donor with papillary thyroid cancer or a benign thyroid nodule (not recorded which). Some clones in this sample may be carry-over from other donors' samples. Sample: blood. The rearrangement uses TRBV2 and TRBJ2-2; D call uncertain. CDR3 in amino acids: CASREKGTGELFF. DNA for the CDR3: TGTGCCAGCAGGGAGAAGGGAACCGGGGAGCTGTTTTTT.